This TCR beta chain is drawn from a study of OX40 agonist ivuxolimab in advanced cancers. Study background: Patients assigned to dose escalation were diagnosed with hepatocellular carcinoma, melanoma, renal cell or head and neck cancer.

Exclusion of a patient followed from autoimmune disease history or systemic immunosuppression. Blood got drawn at baseline, again on cycle 4 day 1, and then on cycle 7 day 1. Germline loops: CDR1 ENHRY, CDR2 SYGVKD. This CDR3 region has 16 residues. The ends were cut back, 0 bases at V and 2 bases at J, with 13 bases in the middle. This table comes from immunoSEQ multiplex PCR, and its TCRdb copy is limited to in-frame clones, with some not included. The sample records tens of thousands of clones, around 85% being singletons. The receptor was isolated from an adult with an advanced solid tumor such as melanoma, head and neck, liver or kidney cancer. Sequences were derived from CD4+ or CD8+ T cells sorted from blood, sampled in a trial of the OX40 agonist ivuxolimab. The chain links TRBV10-3 to TRBJ1-1; D uncertain. CDR3 sequence reads: CAISESGEGENTEAFF. Here the CDR3 DNA reads TGTGCCATCAGTGAGTCCGGGGAAGGAGAAAACACTGAAGCTTTCTTT.